This paragraph covers one T cell receptor beta chain sequence. This CDR3 comprises 14 residues. Per the germline V gene, CDR1 is SGHTA and CDR2 is FQGNSA. Germline trimming cut 4 bases from V and 1 base from J; bases unmatched to any gene: 3. It was at deep level that the assay was run. Using immunoSEQ multiplex PCR, the repertoire was profiled, and TCRdb retains in-frame clones only, with some absent. This table holds about half a million clones, about four fifths found once. The source of the sample is a study of shared clonotypes between healthy human individuals. This chain links TRBV7-2 with TRBJ1-1; 7 positions match TRBD1. The sequencing input was PBMCs. The TCR originated in a woman aged 40 to 50 in good health. Some clones in this sample may be carry-over from other donors' samples. CDR3 sequence (DNA): TGTGCCAGCAGCTCGGCAGGGGGGAACACTGAAGCTTTCTTT. Amino acid sequence: CASSSAGGNTEAFF. The variable domain in full, with the rest retrieved from reference TRBV7-2 and TRBJ1-1, is GAGVSQSPSNKVTEKGKDVELRCDPISGHTALYWYRQSLGQGLEFLIYFQGNSAPDKSGLPSDRFSAERTGGSVSTLTIQRTQQEDSAVYLCASSSAGGNTEAFFGQGTRLTVV.